This T cell receptor beta chain appears in the sequencing data of a study of CD8 T cells in ankylosing spondylitis. TCRdb called the 5' RACE reads again in MiXCR, with one record for every CDR3 protein. The sample has approximately 350,000 distinct CDR3 sequences, roughly 15% seen once. This receptor was obtained from a male donor with ankylosing spondylitis or in good health (not recorded which). Sequencing was performed on blood, either unsorted or a sorted T cell fraction (not recorded which).

The DNA for the CDR3 is TGTGCCAGCAGTGAAGTAGGGGGGCAGTATTTT. It is translated as CASSEVGGQYF. This chain links TRBV2 with TRBJ2-3, with D tentatively TRBD1 (6 bases). With 1 base removed from V and 11 bases from J, the gap between germline ends came to 7 bases. The CDR3 runs to 11 residues. Germline-derived CDR1 and CDR2 are SNHLY and FYNNEI.